These 15 T cell receptor beta chains were all obtained from the same sample, sequenced in a study of cytomegalovirus exposure and HLA in healthy donors. Both 60 Vbeta primers and 13 Jbeta primers went into the PCR. Profiling relied on immunoSEQ multiplex PCR, and the TCRdb table lists in-frame clones only, not all of them. The sample carries about 170,000 clones, about 82% recorded once. Material: PBMCs. These receptors originate from a male donor in good health and CMV-seronegative.

This clone was picked up one time. The chain links TRBV7-2 to TRBJ1-2, with 11 bases aligning to TRBD1. Germline CDR1 reads SGHTA; CDR2 reads FQGNSA. The CDR3 is made up of 16 amino acids. Unmatched junction bases numbered 7, after V lost 5 bases and J lost 2 bases. The CDR3 DNA follows: TGTGCCAGCAGCGCCTTCGGACAGGGGGCAAACTATGGCTACACCTTC. Translation gives CASSAFGQGANYGYTF.

This chain connects TRBV7-9 to TRBJ2-1; weak D call: TRBD1 (7 bases). Germline V gene lookup returns CDR1 SEHNR and CDR2 FQNEAQ (reference sequence). Deletions cut 6 bases from V and 7 bases from J, with 10 bases between. This CDR3 has 12 residues. CDR3 in amino acids: CASRAGGNEQFF. CDR3 nucleotides: TGTGCCAGCAGGGCAGGGGGGAATGAGCAGTTCTTC.

CDR3 sequence (DNA): TGCAGCGTCCTGACTTCTTCCGACCAGTACTTC. It specifies CSVLTSSDQYF. V is TRBV29-1 and J is TRBJ2-7; D not resolved. Germline V gene data show CDR1 as SQVTM and CDR2 as ANQGSEA. V was pared by 6 bases and J by 10 bases, with 16 bases between. This CDR3 is built from 11 residues.

Notes on this clone: Other DNA sequences in this sample translate to the same CDR3. The gene calls are TRBV19 and TRBJ2-7, with TRBD2 matching over 8 bases. Germline CDR1 and CDR2: LNHDA and SQIVND (reference sequence). V lost 4 bases and J lost 0; bases outside the gene matches: 2. The CDR3 length is 14 residues. CDR3 nucleotides: TGTGCCAGTAGTAGTACTAGCGGCTCCTACGAGCAGTACTTC. Translation: CASSSTSGSYEQYF.

The V gene is TRBV29-1, the J gene TRBJ2-5, with D possibly matching TRBD1 (7 bases). The CDR3 has 12 residues. Trimming stripped 7 bases from V and 2 bases from J, with 11 bases between. CDR1 is SQVTM, CDR2 ANQGSEA, per germline. The CDR3 bases are TGCAGCGCGACAGGGACTCAAGAGACCCAGTACTTC. Encoded protein: CSATGTQETQYF.

V usage is TRBV2 and J usage is TRBJ1-1, with 7 positions matching TRBD1. Germline V lookup: CDR1 SNHLY, CDR2 FYNNEI. The CDR3 totals 14 residues. V lost 3 bases to trimming and J lost 5 bases; unmatched junction nucleotides: 6. The CDR3 sequence is CASSDATGRTEAFF. The CDR3, as DNA: TGTGCCAGCAGTGATGCGACAGGGAGAACTGAAGCTTTCTTT.

The chain is built from TRBV4-2 and TRBJ2-7; 10 bases align to TRBD2. V was clipped by 6 bases and J by 0 bases; unmatched bases: 5. Germline V gives CDR1 LGHNA, CDR2 YNFKEQ. The CDR3 contains 15 residues. Written as DNA, the CDR3 is TGTGCCAGCAGTCCGACTAGCGGGTACTCCTACGAGCAGTACTTC. As protein: CASSPTSGYSYEQYF.

The chain recombines TRBV9 with TRBJ1-5, with TRBD1 as a possible D gene (6 bases). Germline V gene lookup returns CDR1 SGDLS and CDR2 YYNGEE. This CDR3 has 15 residues. The V end was cut by 4 bases, the J end by 4 bases, with 15 bases between. CDR3 amino acids: CASSSTGSYNQPQHF. CDR3 nucleotide sequence: TGTGCCAGCAGCTCAACAGGGTCCTATAATCAGCCCCAGCATTTT.

The genes are TRBV7-9 and TRBJ2-5; weak D call: TRBD1 (5 bases). This CDR3 is built from 14 residues. The V end was cut by 2 bases, the J end by 5 bases, with 12 bases between. CDR1 is SEHNR, CDR2 FQNEAQ, per germline (reference sequence). This CDR3 is CASSLTGSGETQYF. The CDR3 coding sequence is TGTGCCAGCAGCTTAACAGGATCTGGGGAGACCCAGTACTTC. Complete variable domain (other parts from reference TRBV7-9 and TRBJ2-5): DTGVSQNPRHKITKRGQNVTFRCDPISEHNRLYWYRQTLGQGPEFLTYFQNEAQLEKSRLLSDRFSAERPKGSFSTLEIQRTEQGDSAMYLCASSLTGSGETQYFGPGTRLLVL.

This clone occurred a few times. This chain's CDR3 is CASSELSRGTSGRARETQYF. The CDR3 coding sequence is TGTGCCAGCAGTGAATTGTCTCGGGGGACTAGCGGGAGAGCGAGGGAGACCCAGTACTTC. J is TRBJ2-5 and V is TRBV6-1; TRBD2 aligns across 14 bases. This CDR3 contains 20 residues. Trimming at V came to 2 bases and at J to 5 bases, leaving 16 bases not matched to a gene. Per the germline V gene, CDR1 is MNHNS and CDR2 is SASEGT.

The chain couples TRBV7-9 to TRBJ2-2; TRBD2 is a possible D gene (6 bases). The germline V gene encodes CDR1 SEHNR and CDR2 FQNEAQ (reference sequence). The CDR3 sequence is 15 residues long. V was clipped by 5 bases and J by 6 bases, with 16 bases between them. The CDR3 coding sequence is TGTGCCAGCAGCGCGGGGCGGGCAGCAGCCGGGGAGCTGTTTTTT. Its protein is CASSAGRAAAGELFF.

This clone was detected only once. V usage is TRBV28 and J usage is TRBJ1-5; 7 nucleotides match TRBD1. This CDR3 has 13 amino acids. The V gene end was trimmed by 5 bases and the J gene end by 6 bases; junction bases not matched to a gene: 4. Germline V lookup: CDR1 MDHEN, CDR2 SYDVKM. CDR3 in amino acids: CASSRDRVQPQHF. DNA for the CDR3: TGTGCCAGCAGTCGTGACAGGGTTCAGCCCCAGCATTTT.

The chain links TRBV7-6 to TRBJ2-1; 8 nucleotides agree with TRBD1. Germline CDR1 and CDR2: SGHVS and FNYEAQ. V dropped 0 bases and J dropped 2; count of bases not matched to a gene: 3. The CDR3 spans 16 residues. The CDR3 loop is CASSLADRGAYNEQFF. The CDR3, as DNA: TGTGCCAGCAGCTTAGCCGACAGGGGCGCCTACAATGAGCAGTTCTTC.

The rearrangement joins TRBV29-1 to TRBJ2-3; TRBD1 aligns across 8 bases. This CDR3 contains 14 residues. V lost 6 bases and J lost 2; bases outside the gene matches: 7. CDR1 is SQVTM, CDR2 ANQGSEA, per germline. The CDR3: CSVTGEKYTDTQYF. The CDR3 coding sequence is TGCAGCGTGACAGGGGAAAAGTACACAGATACGCAGTATTTT.

This clone was seen only a few times. This chain joins TRBV6-5 and TRBJ2-1; TRBD2 matches at 9 bases. CDR1 is MNHEY and CDR2 is SVGAGI in the germline V gene. Unmatched junction bases numbered 7, after V lost 4 bases and J lost 3 bases. The CDR3 sequence is 16 residues long. The CDR3 coding sequence is TGTGCCAGCAGTTCCAGCAGCGGGGGGAACTACAATGAGCAGTTCTTC. This codes for CASSSSSGGNYNEQFF.